These T cell receptor beta chains were read from a single sample in a study of blood T cells in healthy people across ages. TCRdb passed the 5' RACE reads through MiXCR, listing each CDR3 protein once. The sample gives fewer than 1,200,000 distinct CDR3 sequences, under 30% of which show up once; 0.65% to 0.75% is in the top ten. The sample was also reused in another study, on T cells of mothers and their children.

The specimen was blood. The receptors were sampled from a girl aged 2-10 years in good health. Each CDR3 is given without its conserved first and last residue. Each record gives: J gene, CDR3 length, V gene, CDR3 protein.

>TRBJ1-2|11|TRBV5-5
ASSTATGYGYT
>TRBJ2-4|13|TRBV2
ASSGGQGFDGIQY
>TRBJ2-7|15|TRBV28
ASSSVSSGPSSYEQY
>TRBJ2-3|12|TRBV12-3/TRBV12-4
ASSFSAGTDTQY
>TRBJ2-7|11|TRBV28
ASTGTNYYEQY
>NA|12|TRBV6-1
ASSEAYEDNEQY
>TRBJ1-1|12|TRBV5-1
ASSLSGVNTEAF
>TRBJ2-3|17|TRBV7-9
ASSFPSGHQRTLTDTQY
>TRBJ2-2|12|TRBV20-1
SARWGGLTGELF
>TRBJ2-1|14|TRBV11-2
ASSLVISGVHNEQF
>TRBJ1-4|12|TRBV2
ASSDWGANEKLF
>TRBJ1-1|16|TRBV5-1
ASSLRPLEGQGLTEAF
>TRBJ2-1|13|TRBV19
ASSNHLFAYNEQF
>NA|12|TRBV20-1
SAQRKRHYNEQF
>TRBJ2-1|13|TRBV28
ASSLDGQDVAEQF
>TRBJ1-2|12|TRBV12-3/TRBV12-4
ASSHGQGAGGYT
>TRBJ1-2|11|TRBV28
ASSISDSYGYT
>TRBJ2-7|13|TRBV28
ASSSQVVSSYEQY
>TRBJ1-1|9|TRBV2
ASSLEDEAF
>NA|12|TRBV29-1
SVVQHKSVDEQF
>TRBJ2-1|11|TRBV20-1
SAVWREFYEQF
>TRBJ1-1|11|TRBV7-9
ASSPAKNTEAF
>TRBJ2-5|15|TRBV28
ASSSLGLRQTQETQY
>TRBJ2-3|10|TRBV9
ASSVLGDTQY
>NA|13|TRBV9
ASSVEGQVWDEQY
>TRBJ2-3|13|TRBV2
ASSLGTSREDTQY
>TRBJ1-2|13|TRBV2
ASSGTGASSYGYT
>TRBJ2-5|14|TRBV27
ASSLSGLGTKETQY
>TRBJ2-5|12|TRBV6-6
ASSWTSGEETQY
>TRBJ1-1|11|TRBV7-3
ASSAVPGGEAF
>NA|10|TRBV7-2
ASNSGGNEQF
>TRBJ1-2|12|TRBV28
ASSPGGQLRGYT
>TRBJ2-7|15|TRBV6-1
ASSEAPWTGISYEQY
>TRBJ2-1|15|TRBV7-3
ASSLTSNRGSYNEQF
>TRBJ2-7|11|TRBV5-1
ASRTSEPYEQY
>NA|12|TRBV9
ASSGTGGLYEQY
>TRBJ1-5|11|TRBV7-2
ASSFRYNQPQH
>TRBJ1-4|13|TRBV15
ATSRKWQGNEKLF
>TRBJ2-5|14|TRBV4-1
ASSQFSGRGQETQY
>TRBJ1-2|13|TRBV29-1
SVDARGKSEGGYT
>TRBJ2-7|14|TRBV6-1
ASRALARGIVYEQY
>TRBJ1-1|11|TRBV25-1
ASTYTGPTEAF
>TRBJ2-5|11|TRBV29-1
SVRDRGRETQY
>NA|10|TRBV25-1
ASVGFTYEQY
>TRBJ1-1|14|TRBV3-1
ASSQGATATNTEAF
>TRBJ2-5|12|TRBV29-1
SVSSGRAEETQY
>TRBJ1-5|14|TRBV7-8
ASSLAGRVPNQPQH
>TRBJ2-2|12|TRBV20-1
SASLGVGTGELF
>TRBJ1-4|12|TRBV11-2
ASSLQGADEKLF
>TRBJ1-4|13|TRBV15
ATSSSGTGGEKLF
>TRBJ2-5|12|TRBV12-3/TRBV12-4
ASSSVGAQETQY
>TRBJ2-1|13|TRBV20-1
SASWDYQMINEQF
>TRBJ2-7|14|TRBV7-9
ASSSLKAGVVHEQY
>TRBJ2-2|14|TRBV10-1
ASSPPGGADTGELF
>TRBJ1-1|16|TRBV4-2
ASSQGGSRDRGLAEAF
>NA|12|TRBV18
ASPPGQGEVKQY
>NA|13|TRBV11-2
ASRGGDRYQETQY
>NA|9|TRBV6-2/TRBV6-3
ASSPRREQF
>TRBJ2-7|11|TRBV6-1
ASSVPLSYEQY